Following are 20 T cell receptor beta chains from one sample sequenced in a study of T cell clonotyping in hematopoietic cell transplantation. Time point reported: recipient sample about 28 days before transplant, after cytoreduction. Sequenced by immunoSEQ multiplex PCR; TCRdb stores in-frame clones only, minus some. The table has 7,000 or so clones, 70% to 90% seen once. The sample here was peripheral blood mononuclear cells, taken before stem cell transplant. The receptors were sampled from a man aged 55 to 70 with acute myeloid leukemia. Some clones in this sample may be carry-over from other donors' samples.

This chain joins TRBV5-1 and TRBJ2-2; D unclear. There are 11 residues in the CDR3. V was clipped by 5 bases and J by 10 bases, with 9 bases between them. Germline values: CDR1 SGHRS, CDR2 YFSETQ. This chain's CDR3 is CASSASAELFF. As DNA, the CDR3 is TGCGCCAGCAGTGCCTCCGCGGAGCTGTTTTTT.

The rearrangement links TRBV11-2 to TRBJ1-2; maybe TRBD1 (6 bases). Germline values: CDR1 SGHAT, CDR2 FQNNGV. The CDR3 sequence is 16 residues long. Deletions cut 1 base from V and 0 bases from J, with 12 bases between. This CDR3 reads CASSLGRDTSNYGYTF. Written as DNA, the CDR3 is TGTGCCAGCAGCTTAGGACGGGACACTTCTAACTATGGCTACACCTTC.

The chain combines TRBV2 with TRBJ2-5; 7 bases line up with TRBD2. Germline CDR1 is SNHLY and CDR2 is FYNNEI. This CDR3 region has 16 residues. V was pared by 5 bases and J by 4 bases, with 13 bases of the junction left unmatched. The CDR3 is CASSRGVRGTGETQYF. The CDR3 bases are TGTGCCAGCAGTCGGGGGGTTCGGGGGACGGGAGAGACCCAGTACTTC.

V gene TRBV4-1 combines with J gene TRBJ2-2, with D unresolved. This CDR3 is built from 13 residues. In germline, CDR1 is MGHRA, CDR2 YSYEKL. The germline V and J ends were trimmed by 4 bases and 6 bases, with 9 bases remaining between them. The CDR3 nucleotides read TGCGCCAGCAGCCCGGATCAAGCCGGGGAGCTGTTTTTT. The encoded protein is CASSPDQAGELFF.

This chain links TRBV28 with TRBJ2-7; perhaps TRBD2 as D (6 bases). Germline V gene sequence: CDR1 MDHEN, CDR2 SYDVKM. The CDR3 runs 15 residues. Between the trimmed V and J ends, which lost 6 bases and 6 bases, there was a span of 21 bases. CDR3 amino acids: CASRPSGGTTGEQYF. CDR3 nucleotide sequence: TGTGCCAGCAGGCCCTCTGGGGGGACCACCGGCGAGCAGTACTTC.

The J gene is TRBJ1-1, the V gene TRBV5-1; a possible D gene is TRBD1 (5 bases). Trimming cost V 0 bases and J 2 bases, with 8 bases left between them. The CDR3 extends over 14 amino acids. Germline V lookup: CDR1 SGHRS, CDR2 YFSETQ. The CDR3 is CASSLEQANTEAFF. For the CDR3, the DNA is TGCGCCAGCAGCTTGGAACAGGCAAACACTGAAGCTTTCTTT.

V is TRBV28 and J is TRBJ2-7; no clear D gene. The CDR3 length is 12 residues. Per the germline V gene, CDR1 is MDHEN and CDR2 is SYDVKM. The germline V and J ends were trimmed by 5 bases and 2 bases, with 7 bases remaining between them. The CDR3 sequence: CASSPSPYEQYF. As DNA, the CDR3 is TGTGCCAGCAGTCCCTCTCCCTACGAGCAGTACTTC.

The genes are TRBV6-1 and TRBJ2-2; D not certain. Between the trimmed V and J ends, which lost 5 bases and 8 bases, there was a span of 9 bases. Germline V gene data show CDR1 as MNHNS and CDR2 as SASEGT. The CDR3 runs 12 residues. Here the CDR3 DNA reads TGTGCCAGCAGTTCCCCTTTGGGGGAGCTGTTTTTT. It translates to CASSSPLGELFF.

The V gene is TRBV19, the J gene TRBJ2-6; D uncertain. This CDR3 is 17 amino acids long. The germline V gene has CDR1 LNHDA and CDR2 SQIVND (reference sequence). V was clipped by 4 bases and J by 1 base, with 14 bases between them. The CDR3, as DNA: TGTGCCAGTAGTACGGGCCAATTTGCATCTGGGGCCAACGTCCTGACTTTC. Protein: CASSTGQFASGANVLTF.

V usage is TRBV19 and J usage is TRBJ2-7; 7 bases map to TRBD2. CDR1 LNHDA and CDR2 SQIVND come from the germline V gene (reference sequence). This CDR3 region has 14 residues. V dropped 6 bases and J dropped 4; count of bases not matched to a gene: 9. The DNA for the CDR3 is TGTGCCAGTAGCCTCGGACTAGTGGGGTACGAGCAGTACTTC. This sequence encodes CASSLGLVGYEQYF.

This sequence joins TRBV2 and TRBJ2-1, with 7 bases aligning to TRBD1. The junction had 6 bases not matched to a gene; V was cut back by 8 bases and J by 5 bases. Germline CDR1 SNHLY, CDR2 FYNNEI. The CDR3 is made up of 13 amino acids. In nucleotides, the CDR3 is TGTGCCAGCCTCCGGGACAGAAACAATGAGCAGTTCTTC. It specifies CASLRDRNNEQFF.

This chain links TRBV10-1 with TRBJ2-1, with D perhaps matching TRBD1 (6 bases). This CDR3 comprises 14 residues. Trimming shortened V by 5 bases and J by 4 bases, and 12 bases separated the two germline ends. Germline values: CDR1 WNHNN, CDR2 SYGVQD (reference sequence). In nucleotides, the CDR3 is TGCGCCAGCAGTCCTTCCGGGACATACAATGAGCAGTTCTTC. It specifies CASSPSGTYNEQFF.

The V and J genes are TRBV2 and TRBJ2-1; 9 bases agree with TRBD1. This CDR3 spans 13 amino acids. The V and J ends lost 8 bases and 12 bases, in that order; junction bases with no gene match: 11. Germline V gene data show CDR1 as SNHLY and CDR2 as FYNNEI. CDR3 DNA: TGTGCCAGCCGGGACAGGGAGGTGGTGGTGCAGTTCTTC. As protein: CASRDREVVVQFF.

This clone was counted a few times. The chain joins TRBV6-6 to TRBJ1-3; D possibly corresponds to TRBD1 (5 bases). The V and J ends lost 5 bases and 1 base respectively, with 6 bases between them. Germline CDR1 is MNHNY and CDR2 is SVGAGI (reference sequence). The CDR3 contains 13 residues. This chain's CDR3 is CASSGGSGNTIYF. Written as DNA, the CDR3 is TGTGCCAGCAGTGGGGGTTCTGGAAACACCATATATTTT.

The chain employs TRBV9 and TRBJ2-6; the D call may be TRBD1 or TRBD2 (6 bases each). The germline CDR1 and CDR2 sequences are SGDLS and YYNGEE. Trimming removed 4 bases from V and 0 bases from J, with 14 bases in between. This CDR3 has 17 amino acids. CDR3 in amino acids: CASSPQEGDSGANVLTF. CDR3 bases: TGTGCCAGCAGCCCCCAGGAGGGGGACTCTGGGGCCAACGTCCTGACTTTC.

This chain uses TRBV6-5 with TRBJ2-7, with TRBD1 matching 10 bases. Germline V CDR1 and CDR2: MNHEY, SVGAGI. This CDR3 has 13 amino acids. V shed 6 bases and J 6 bases; nucleotides not matched to a gene: 5. The CDR3 here is CASRWTGGLEQYF. The CDR3 DNA reads TGTGCCAGCAGGTGGACAGGGGGTCTCGAGCAGTACTTC.

The chain employs TRBV15 and TRBJ1-5; tentative D call: TRBD1 (5 bases). Germline-derived CDR1 and CDR2 are LNHNV and YYDKDF (reference sequence). V lost 0 bases to trimming and J lost 6 bases, with 18 bases between them. There are 17 residues in the CDR3. Written as DNA, the CDR3 is TGTGCCACCAGCAGAGATCAAGGGACTTCCCGGAGTCAGCCCCAGCATTTT. This translates into CATSRDQGTSRSQPQHF.

This sequence joins TRBV7-2 and TRBJ2-5; TRBD1 or TRBD2 may be the D gene (5 bases each). V lost 5 bases to trimming and J lost 5 bases, with 21 bases between them. The germline gives CDR1 SGHTA, CDR2 FQGNSA. This CDR3 comprises 16 residues. The CDR3 loop is CASSRLRGAGGETQYF. CDR3 nucleotides: TGTGCCAGCAGCCGCCTTCGAGGGGCGGGTGGGGAGACCCAGTACTTC. The whole variable domain, remainder taken from reference TRBV7-2 and TRBJ2-5, is GAGVSQSPSNKVTEKGKDVELRCDPISGHTALYWYRQSLGQGLEFLIYFQGNSAPDKSGLPSDRFSAERTGGSVSTLTIQRTQQEDSAVYLCASSRLRGAGGETQYFGPGTRLLVL.

The genes are TRBV6-1 and TRBJ2-3, with 11 bases aligning to TRBD2. This CDR3 region has 16 residues. CDR1 MNHNS and CDR2 SASEGT come from the germline V gene. The junction had 3 bases not matched to a gene; V was cut back by 1 base and J by 3 bases. CDR3 coding DNA: TGTGCCAGCAGTGAAGTGCTAGCGGGGGGAACAGATACGCAGTATTTT. It is translated as CASSEVLAGGTDTQYF.

This rearrangement joins TRBV28 to TRBJ2-7; possibly TRBD1 for D (6 bases). Germline V lookup: CDR1 MDHEN, CDR2 SYDVKM. Between the trimmed V and J ends, which lost 9 bases and 9 bases, there was a span of 21 bases. This CDR3 comprises 13 residues. The CDR3 reads CASGTPDMRRQYF. The CDR3 DNA reads as TGTGCCAGTGGGACACCCGATATGAGGCGGCAGTACTTC.